These 14 T cell receptor beta chains share one sample of origin, sequenced in a study of glioma-infiltrating T cells. Using RNA template, CDR3s of TCR alpha and beta were amplified with iRepertoire arm-PCR. TCRdb used MiXCR to reprocess the multiplex PCR reads, holding one entry per CDR3 protein. In the table there are under 200,000 distinct CDR3 sequences, 32% of which are singletons. Sequences were obtained from glioma tissue, nonneoplastic brain tissue, or PBMCs (not recorded which). Receptors were obtained from a human donor with low-grade glioma or glioblastoma, undergoing nonglioma brain surgery, or in good health (not recorded which).

This clonotype was seen a handful of times. The chain couples TRBV18 to TRBJ2-7, with 8 bases aligning to TRBD1. V gave up 4 bases and J gave up 5 bases; unmatched junction bases: 7. CDR1 is KGHSH and CDR2 is LQKENI in the germline V gene. This CDR3 contains 14 residues. The CDR3 nucleotides read TGTGCCAGCTCACTGACAGGGGTGTTCGACGAGCAGTACTTC. This translates into CASSLTGVFDEQYF.

With regard to this clonotype: Its ends do not fully match the called genes, so a read error is possible. The chain couples TRBV6-1 to TRBJ2-3; 7 nucleotides align to TRBD2. The CDR3 is 17 amino acids. CDR1 MNHNS and CDR2 SASEGT come from the germline V gene. The chain's CDR3 is CASRPTALARGEDTQYF. DNA for the CDR3: TGTGCCAGCAGACCCACTGCGCTAGCTCGGGGGGAAGATACACAGTATTTT.

This clonotype was recorded at least ten times. The genes are TRBV19 and TRBJ2-1; TRBD1 matches 7 bases. Unmatched junction bases numbered 10, after V lost 3 bases and J lost 8 bases. CDR1 is LNHDA and CDR2 is SQIVND in the germline V gene (reference sequence). This CDR3 contains 15 residues. The CDR3 protein is CASSMADRATDEQFF. The CDR3 DNA reads TGTGCCAGTAGTATGGCAGACAGGGCGACGGATGAGCAGTTCTTC.

This clonotype is judged medium-sized. The rearrangement links TRBV2 to TRBJ1-1; D ambiguous. V lost 11 bases and J 0 bases, leaving 16 bases between the germline ends. Germline CDR1 SNHLY, CDR2 FYNNEI. The CDR3 length is 14 residues. CDR3 nucleotide sequence: TGTGCCGGCAAGGGCTCATACTTGAACACTGAAGCTTTCTTT. This encodes CAGKGSYLNTEAFF.

This clonotype was seen ten or more times. The genes are TRBV28 and TRBJ2-7; tentative D call: TRBD1 (6 bases). This CDR3 has 14 residues. Germline CDR1 and CDR2: MDHEN and SYDVKM. The V end lost 4 bases, the J end lost 6 bases, and 16 bases lay between the germline ends. DNA for the CDR3: TGTGCCAGCAGTTGGGGATTACAGGGCCTCGAGCAGTACTTC. Translated: CASSWGLQGLEQYF.

In this sample, this clonotype turned up a few times. The chain is built from TRBV5-6 and TRBJ2-7; TRBD2 agrees at 10 bases. Trimming cost V 0 bases and J 0 bases; bases outside gene matches: 9. The CDR3 consists of 18 residues. Germline V gene data show CDR1 as SGHDT and CDR2 as YYEEEE. CDR3 DNA sequence: TGTGCCAGCAGCTTGGGACACGAGGGACTAGCGACCTCCTACGAGCAGTACTTC. Amino acids: CASSLGHEGLATSYEQYF.

Turning to this clonotype: One junction end does not reproduce the germline sequence, and a read error may be involved. The rearrangement joins TRBV27 to TRBJ1-5; D is undetermined. The CDR3 spans 15 residues. Germline CDR1 is MNHEY and CDR2 is SMNVEV (reference sequence). The CDR3 DNA follows: TGTGCCGGCAGTTTATCGCAGCAACAAAATCAGCCCCAGCATTTT. Translated: CAGSLSQQQNQPQHF.

At least ten counts were recorded for this clonotype. The gene calls are TRBV29-1 and TRBJ2-3; tentatively, D is TRBD1 or TRBD2 (5 bases each). Germline CDR1 is SQVTM and CDR2 is ANQGSEA. CDR3 size: 12 residues. Trimming removed 7 bases from V and 1 base from J, with 9 bases in between. This CDR3 is CSAGRGTDTQYF. The CDR3 DNA reads as TGCAGCGCGGGACGTGGCACAGATACGCAGTATTTT.

This clonotype was observed many times. The chain links TRBV6-1 to TRBJ2-3, with 12 bases identical to TRBD2. This CDR3 contains 15 residues. Germline V gene lookup returns CDR1 MNHNS and CDR2 SASEGT. V lost 5 bases and J lost 2; bases outside the gene matches: 2. CDR3 coding DNA: TGTGCCAGCAGTAGGACTAGCGGGACCACAGATACGCAGTATTTT. As protein: CASSRTSGTTDTQYF.

This clonotype was counted many times. This chain's CDR3 is CASSATSGRNEQYF. The CDR3 coding sequence is TGTGCCAGCAGCGCGACTAGCGGGAGAAACGAGCAGTACTTC. V usage is TRBV7-2 and J usage is TRBJ2-7, with 12 bases identical to TRBD2. The CDR3 covers 14 residues. The V gene's germline CDR1 is SGHTA and CDR2 FQGNSA. The V and J ends lost 5 bases and 5 bases, in that order; junction bases with no gene match: 4.

There are many counts of this clonotype. The rearrangement links TRBV28 to TRBJ1-5, with D tentatively TRBD1 (6 bases). The CDR3 has 15 residues. Germline CDR1 MDHEN, CDR2 SYDVKM. Between the trimmed V and J ends, which lost 6 bases and 2 bases, there was a span of 14 bases. CDR3 region: CASSPVQGGNQPQHF. CDR3 bases: TGTGCCAGCAGCCCCGTACAGGGCGGCAATCAGCCCCAGCATTTT.

This clonotype was recorded at least ten times. The chain combines TRBV6-6 with TRBJ2-7; 9 bases fit TRBD2. This CDR3 spans 17 amino acids. Germline lookup yields CDR1 MNHNY and CDR2 SVGAGI (reference sequence). V was pared by 0 bases and J by 0 bases, with 6 bases of the junction left unmatched. The CDR3 loop is CASSYSSSGSSSYEQYF. The CDR3 DNA follows: TGTGCCAGCAGTTACTCGAGTAGCGGGAGTTCCTCCTACGAGCAGTACTTC.

To note about this clonotype: A single base separates this from a much larger clone, so it may be a read error. The chain combines TRBV7-8 with TRBJ2-1; TRBD2 matches at 7 bases. Germline lookup yields CDR1 SGHVS and CDR2 FQNEAQ. The CDR3 has 15 amino acids. The J segment lost 5 bases and the V segment lost 5 bases, leaving 9 bases of the junction unmatched. CDR3 protein: CASSAGLPVDNEQFF. The CDR3 nucleotides are TGTGCCAGCAGCGCGGGACTACCAGTGGACAATGAGCAGTTCTTC.

To note about this clonotype: A read error may account for a junction end that differs from germline. The rearrangement joins TRBV3-1 to TRBJ1-1; D ambiguous. Germline V gene lookup returns CDR1 LGHDT and CDR2 YNNKEL (reference sequence). This CDR3 spans 13 amino acids. The CDR3 DNA reads as TGTGCCATCAGCCAAGGCTCCGGGCCTTCCTCTTTCTTT. Encoded protein: CAISQGSGPSSFF.